These 3 T cell receptor beta chains came from one sample sequenced in a study of blood T cell repertoires in COVID-19. The protocol was immunoSEQ multiplex PCR, while the TCRdb copy is restricted to in-frame clones and leaves out a portion. The sample lists 150,000 to 200,000 clones, about 84% occurring once. The sequencing sample was made of PBMCs or T cells enriched from blood (not recorded which). The receptors here all came from a man in his forties who had recovered from COVID-19.

With regard to this clone: Here the CDR3 omits its conserved ending phenylalanine or tryptophan, so a read error is the likely source. No DNA is shown, since the ends of the CDR3 on it are uncertain; the CDR3 is the one TCRdb lists. This rearrangement joins TRBV23-1 to TRBJ1-4; the table gives TRBD1 as D, unverified against the DNA. TRBV23-1 is flagged as an ORF with uncertain function. The CDR3 sequence runs 8 residues, both termini included. CDR3 region: CASSPGQI.

This clone was detected once. The CDR3 region has the DNA TGTGCCAGCAGTTTCAGCGGGGGGACTAACTACGAGCAGTACTTC. Translation gives CASSFSGGTNYEQYF. The rearrangement joins TRBV28 to TRBJ2-7; 9 bases are a match to TRBD2. The CDR3 is 15 residues long. Trimming cost V 3 bases and J 3 bases; bases outside gene matches: 6. Germline-derived CDR1 and CDR2 are MDHEN and SYDVKM. The complete variable domain, with remaining parts taken from reference TRBV28 and TRBJ2-7, reads DVKVTQSSRYLVKRTGEKVFLECVQDMDHENMFWYRQDPGLGLRLIYFSYDVKMKEKGDIPEGYSVSREKKERFSLILESASTNQTSMYLCASSFSGGTNYEQYFGPGTRLTVT.

The chain employs TRBV30 and TRBJ2-1, with D uncertain. The germline V and J ends were trimmed by 0 bases and 7 bases, with 7 bases remaining between them. The germline V gene encodes CDR1 GTSNPN and CDR2 SVGIG (reference sequence). The CDR3 totals 12 residues. The CDR3 region is CAWSVARNEQFF. The DNA for the CDR3 is TGTGCCTGGAGTGTTGCTAGGAATGAGCAGTTCTTC.